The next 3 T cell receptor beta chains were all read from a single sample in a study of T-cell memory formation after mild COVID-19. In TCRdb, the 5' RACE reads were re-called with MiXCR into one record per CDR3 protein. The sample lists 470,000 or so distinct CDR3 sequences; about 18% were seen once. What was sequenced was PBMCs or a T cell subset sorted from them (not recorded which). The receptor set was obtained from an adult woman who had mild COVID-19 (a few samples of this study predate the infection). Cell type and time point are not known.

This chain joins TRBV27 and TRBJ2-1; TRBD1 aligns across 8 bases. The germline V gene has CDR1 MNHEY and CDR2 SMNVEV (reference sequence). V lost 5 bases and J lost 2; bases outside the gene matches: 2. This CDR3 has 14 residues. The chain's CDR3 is CASSGQGTYNEQFF. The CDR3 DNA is TGTGCCAGCAGTGGACAGGGCACCTACAATGAGCAGTTCTTC.

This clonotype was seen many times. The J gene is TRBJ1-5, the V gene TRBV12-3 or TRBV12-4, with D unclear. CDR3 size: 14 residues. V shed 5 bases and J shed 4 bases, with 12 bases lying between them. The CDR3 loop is CASSPQDGNQPQHF. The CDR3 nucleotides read TGTGCCAGCAGTCCGCAGGACGGGAATCAGCCCCAGCATTTT.

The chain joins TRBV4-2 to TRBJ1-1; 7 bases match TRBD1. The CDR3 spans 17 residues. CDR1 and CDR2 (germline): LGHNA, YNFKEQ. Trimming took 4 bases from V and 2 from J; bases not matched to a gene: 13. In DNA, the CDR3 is TGTGCCAGCAGCCGCCCCCTGAGGGGACAGAGAAACACTGAAGCTTTCTTT. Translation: CASSRPLRGQRNTEAFF.